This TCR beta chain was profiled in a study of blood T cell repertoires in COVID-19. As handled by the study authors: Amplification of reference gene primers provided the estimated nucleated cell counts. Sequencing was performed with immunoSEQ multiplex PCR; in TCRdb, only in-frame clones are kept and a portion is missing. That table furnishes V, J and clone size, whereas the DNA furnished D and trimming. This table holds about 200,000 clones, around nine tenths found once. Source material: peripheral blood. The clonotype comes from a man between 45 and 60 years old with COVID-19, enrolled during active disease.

CDR3 sequence reads: CASSLGRGGVQETQYF. CDR3 in DNA: TGCGCCAGCAGCTTGGGCCGGGGGGGAGTCCAAGAGACCCAGTACTTC. This sequence joins TRBV5-1 and TRBJ2-5; 8 bases agree with TRBD2. V shed 0 bases, J shed 1 base, and the junction held 5 bases outside the gene matches. The CDR3 is 16 residues long. CDR1 and CDR2 (germline): SGHRS, YFSETQ.